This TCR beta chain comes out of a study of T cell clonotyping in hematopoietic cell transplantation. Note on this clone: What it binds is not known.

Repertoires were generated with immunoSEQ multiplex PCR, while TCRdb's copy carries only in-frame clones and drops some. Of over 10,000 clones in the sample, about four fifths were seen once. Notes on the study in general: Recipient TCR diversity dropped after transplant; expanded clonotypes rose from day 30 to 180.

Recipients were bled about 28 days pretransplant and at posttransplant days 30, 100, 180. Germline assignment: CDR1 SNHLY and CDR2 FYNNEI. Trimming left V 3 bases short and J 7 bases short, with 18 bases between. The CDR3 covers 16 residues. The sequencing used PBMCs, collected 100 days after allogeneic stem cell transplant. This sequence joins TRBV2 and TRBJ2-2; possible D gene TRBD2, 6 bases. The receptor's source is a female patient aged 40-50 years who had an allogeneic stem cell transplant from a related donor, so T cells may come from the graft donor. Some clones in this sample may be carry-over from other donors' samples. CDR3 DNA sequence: TGTGCCAGCAGTGATTCATCGGGAGTTGTCGGCGGGGAGCTGTTTTTT. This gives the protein CASSDSSGVVGGELFF.